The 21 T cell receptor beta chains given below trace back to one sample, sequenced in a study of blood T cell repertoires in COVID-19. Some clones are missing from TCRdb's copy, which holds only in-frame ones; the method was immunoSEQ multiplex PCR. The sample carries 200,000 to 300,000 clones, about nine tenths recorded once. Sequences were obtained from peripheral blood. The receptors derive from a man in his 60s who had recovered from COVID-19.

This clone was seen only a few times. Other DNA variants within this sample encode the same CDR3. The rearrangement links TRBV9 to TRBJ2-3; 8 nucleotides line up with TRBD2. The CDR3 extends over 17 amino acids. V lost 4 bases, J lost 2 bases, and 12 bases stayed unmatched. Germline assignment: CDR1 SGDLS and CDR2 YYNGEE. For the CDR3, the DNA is TGTGCCAGCAGCCCCCCCAGGGCGGGGGGTTCCACAGATACGCAGTATTTT. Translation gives CASSPPRAGGSTDTQYF. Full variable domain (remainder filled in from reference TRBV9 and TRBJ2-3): DSGVTQTPKHLITATGQRVTLRCSPRSGDLSVYWYQQSLDQGLQFLIQYYNGEERAKGNILERFSAQQFPDLHSELNLSSLELGDSALYFCASSPPRAGGSTDTQYFGPGTRLTVL.

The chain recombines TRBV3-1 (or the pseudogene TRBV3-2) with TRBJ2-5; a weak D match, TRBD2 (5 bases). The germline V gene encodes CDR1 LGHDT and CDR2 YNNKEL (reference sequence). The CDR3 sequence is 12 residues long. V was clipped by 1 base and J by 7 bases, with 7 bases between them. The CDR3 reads CASSQVRGTQYF. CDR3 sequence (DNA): TGTGCCAGCAGCCAAGTACGGGGGACCCAGTACTTC.

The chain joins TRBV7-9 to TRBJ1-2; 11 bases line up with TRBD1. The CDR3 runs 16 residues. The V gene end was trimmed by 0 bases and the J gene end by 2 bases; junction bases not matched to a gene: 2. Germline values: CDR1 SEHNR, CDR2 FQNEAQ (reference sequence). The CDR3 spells CASSLAGTGGNYGYTF. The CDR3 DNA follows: TGTGCCAGCAGCTTAGCGGGGACAGGGGGAAACTATGGCTACACCTTC.

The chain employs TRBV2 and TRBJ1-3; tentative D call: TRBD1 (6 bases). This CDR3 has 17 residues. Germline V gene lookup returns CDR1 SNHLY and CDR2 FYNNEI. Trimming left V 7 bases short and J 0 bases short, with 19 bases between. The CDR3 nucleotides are TGTGCCAGCACCCGACGGGGAGGGGGAGCCTCTGGAAACACCATATATTTT. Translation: CASTRRGGGASGNTIYF.

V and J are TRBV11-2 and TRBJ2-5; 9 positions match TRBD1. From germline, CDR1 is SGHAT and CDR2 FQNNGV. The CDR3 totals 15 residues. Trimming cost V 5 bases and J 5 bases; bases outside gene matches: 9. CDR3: CASSPGTGGRETQYF. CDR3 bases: TGTGCCAGCAGCCCCGGTACAGGGGGCCGGGAGACCCAGTACTTC.

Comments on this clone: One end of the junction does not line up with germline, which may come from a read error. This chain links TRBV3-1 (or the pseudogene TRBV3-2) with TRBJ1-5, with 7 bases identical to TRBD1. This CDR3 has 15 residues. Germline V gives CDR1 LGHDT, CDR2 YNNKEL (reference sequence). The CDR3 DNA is TGTGCCAGCAGTCAAGGGGACAGCAAAAATCAGCCCCAGCATTTT. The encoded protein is CASSQGDSKNQPQHF.

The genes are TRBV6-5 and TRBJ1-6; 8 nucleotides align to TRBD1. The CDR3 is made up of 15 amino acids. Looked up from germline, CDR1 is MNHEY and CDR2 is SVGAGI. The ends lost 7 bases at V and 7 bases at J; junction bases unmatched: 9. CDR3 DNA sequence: TGTGCCAGCATTTTCGTAGGGACAGGAAATTCACCCCTCCACTTT. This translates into CASIFVGTGNSPLHF.

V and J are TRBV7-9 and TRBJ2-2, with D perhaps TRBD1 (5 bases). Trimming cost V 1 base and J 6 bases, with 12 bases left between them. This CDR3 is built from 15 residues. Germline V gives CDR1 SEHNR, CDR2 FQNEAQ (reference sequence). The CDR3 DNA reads TGTGCCAGCAGCTTAGGCGCAGGGTCGGCCGGGGAGCTGTTTTTT. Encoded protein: CASSLGAGSAGELFF.

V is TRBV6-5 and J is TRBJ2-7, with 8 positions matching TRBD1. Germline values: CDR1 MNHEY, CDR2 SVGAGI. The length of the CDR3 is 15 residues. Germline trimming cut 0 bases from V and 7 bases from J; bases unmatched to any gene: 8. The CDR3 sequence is CASSYSGTGAREQYF. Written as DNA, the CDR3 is TGTGCCAGCAGTTACTCGGGGACAGGAGCGCGGGAGCAGTACTTC.

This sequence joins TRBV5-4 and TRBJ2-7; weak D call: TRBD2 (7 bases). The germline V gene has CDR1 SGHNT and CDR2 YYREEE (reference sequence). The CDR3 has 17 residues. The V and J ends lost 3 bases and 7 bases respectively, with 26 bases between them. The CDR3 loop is CASSSRKGTPDGGEQYF. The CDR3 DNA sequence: TGTGCCAGCAGCTCACGCAAGGGGACACCCGACGGGGGGGAGCAGTACTTC.

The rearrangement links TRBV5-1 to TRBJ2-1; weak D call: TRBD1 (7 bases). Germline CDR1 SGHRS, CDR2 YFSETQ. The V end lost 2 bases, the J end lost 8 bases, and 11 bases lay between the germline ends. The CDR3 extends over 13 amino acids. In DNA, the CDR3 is TGCGCCAGCAGCTTCCTCAGGGGGGATGAGCAGTTCTTC. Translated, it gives CASSFLRGDEQFF.

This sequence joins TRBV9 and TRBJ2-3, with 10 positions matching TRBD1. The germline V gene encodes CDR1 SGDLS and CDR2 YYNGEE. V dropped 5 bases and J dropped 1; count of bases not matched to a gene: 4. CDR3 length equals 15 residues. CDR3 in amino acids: CASSAGTGGTDTQYF. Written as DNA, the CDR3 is TGTGCCAGCAGTGCCGGGACAGGGGGCACAGATACGCAGTATTTT.

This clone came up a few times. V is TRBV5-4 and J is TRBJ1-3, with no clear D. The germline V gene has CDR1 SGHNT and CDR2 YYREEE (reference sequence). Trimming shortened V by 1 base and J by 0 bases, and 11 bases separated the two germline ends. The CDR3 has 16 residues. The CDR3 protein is CASSLFSESSGNTIYF. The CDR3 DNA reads TGTGCCAGCAGCTTGTTCTCGGAGAGCTCTGGAAACACCATATATTTT. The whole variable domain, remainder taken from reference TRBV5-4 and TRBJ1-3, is ETGVTQSPTHLIKTRGQQVTLRCSSQSGHNTVSWYQQALGQGPQFIFQYYREEENGRGNFPPRFSGLQFPNYSSELNVNALELDDSALYLCASSLFSESSGNTIYFGEGSWLTVV.

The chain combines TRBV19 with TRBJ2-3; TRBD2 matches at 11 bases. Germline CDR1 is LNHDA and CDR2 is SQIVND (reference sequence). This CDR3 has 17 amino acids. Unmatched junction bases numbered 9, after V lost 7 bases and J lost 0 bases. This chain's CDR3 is CASMELAGGASTDTQYF. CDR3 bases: TGTGCCAGTATGGAGCTAGCGGGGGGCGCTAGCACAGATACGCAGTATTTT.

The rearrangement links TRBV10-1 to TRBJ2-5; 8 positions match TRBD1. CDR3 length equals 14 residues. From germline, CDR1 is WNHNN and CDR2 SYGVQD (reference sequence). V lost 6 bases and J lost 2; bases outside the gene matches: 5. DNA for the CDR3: TGCGCCAGCAGCGCGGGACAGGTTCAAGAGACCCAGTACTTC. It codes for CASSAGQVQETQYF.

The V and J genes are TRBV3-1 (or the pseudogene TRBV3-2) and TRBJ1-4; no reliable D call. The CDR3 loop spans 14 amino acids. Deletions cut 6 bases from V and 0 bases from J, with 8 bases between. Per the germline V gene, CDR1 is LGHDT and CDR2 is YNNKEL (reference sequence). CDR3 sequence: CASSLGATNEKLFF. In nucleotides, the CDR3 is TGTGCCAGCAGTTTGGGCGCAACTAATGAAAAACTGTTTTTT.

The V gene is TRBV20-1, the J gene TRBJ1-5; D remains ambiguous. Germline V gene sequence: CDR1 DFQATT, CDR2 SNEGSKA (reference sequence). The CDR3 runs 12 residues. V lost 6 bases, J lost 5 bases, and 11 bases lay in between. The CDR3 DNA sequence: TGCAGTGCAAGTTGGGAGGATCAGCCCCAGCATTTT. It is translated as CSASWEDQPQHF.

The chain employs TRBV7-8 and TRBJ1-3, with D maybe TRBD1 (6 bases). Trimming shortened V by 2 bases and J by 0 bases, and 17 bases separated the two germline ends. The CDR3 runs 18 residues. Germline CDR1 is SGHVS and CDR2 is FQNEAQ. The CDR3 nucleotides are TGTGCCAGCAGCTTACTTTGGACAGCGTTGAGCTCTGGAAACACCATATATTTT. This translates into CASSLLWTALSSGNTIYF.

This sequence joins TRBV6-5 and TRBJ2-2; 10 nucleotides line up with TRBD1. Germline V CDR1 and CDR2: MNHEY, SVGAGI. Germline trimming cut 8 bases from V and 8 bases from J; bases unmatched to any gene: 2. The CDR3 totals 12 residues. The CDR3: CASGQGVGELFF. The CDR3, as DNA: TGTGCCAGCGGACAGGGGGTAGGGGAGCTGTTTTTT.

DNA for the CDR3: TGTGCCAGCAGCTTAACGGGGGGGGAGAATCAGCCCCAGCATTTT. Its translation: CASSLTGGENQPQHF. The J gene is TRBJ1-5, the V gene TRBV7-9, with D possibly matching TRBD1 (5 bases). The CDR3 loop spans 15 amino acids. The germline V gene encodes CDR1 SEHNR and CDR2 FQNEAQ (reference sequence). V was pared by 2 bases and J by 4 bases, with 12 bases between.

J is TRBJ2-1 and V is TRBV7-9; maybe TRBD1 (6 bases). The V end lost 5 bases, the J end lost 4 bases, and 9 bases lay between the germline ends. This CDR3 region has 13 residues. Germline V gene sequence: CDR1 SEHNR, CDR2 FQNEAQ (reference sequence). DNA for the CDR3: TGTGCCAGCAGCCGAGGACAGTACAATGAGCAGTTCTTC. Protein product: CASSRGQYNEQFF.